The rows below give T cell receptor beta chains drawn from one sample of a study of blood T cell repertoires in COVID-19. This table comes from immunoSEQ multiplex PCR, and its TCRdb copy is limited to in-frame clones, with some not included. The sample yields fewer than 200,000 clones, 85% seen once. Sequencing was performed on peripheral blood. The receptors were gathered from a woman aged 80 or over with COVID-19, enrolled during active disease. CDR3s include the opening cysteine and the closing phenylalanine or tryptophan. The order of the fields is D gene, V gene, J gene, clone size, CDR3 DNA, CDR3 protein. D genes are given only for firm matches. The listing skips clone size in some rows; elsewhere it reads once, few, many or a size class.

d_call: TRBD2
v_call: TRBV2
j_call: TRBJ2-1
clone_size: -
cdr3_nt: TGTGCCAGCAGTCCCCTGGCGGGAGTTTACAATGAGCAGTTCTTC
cdr3_aa: CASSPLAGVYNEQFF

d_call: TRBD2
v_call: TRBV6-2/TRBV6-3
j_call: TRBJ2-1
clone_size: few
cdr3_nt: TGTGCCAGCAGCGGGAGGGAGGGTAGGGCTGAGCAGTTCTTC
cdr3_aa: CASSGREGRAEQFF

d_call: -
v_call: TRBV10-1
j_call: TRBJ2-2
clone_size: -
cdr3_nt: TGCGCCAGCGGTCTCCGGAGAACCGGGGAGCTGTTTTTT
cdr3_aa: CASGLRRTGELFF

d_call: TRBD2
v_call: TRBV5-1
j_call: TRBJ2-7
clone_size: -
cdr3_nt: TGCGCCAGCAGCCCGGGAGGTACCCCCTACGAGCAGTACTTC
cdr3_aa: CASSPGGTPYEQYF

d_call: -
v_call: TRBV13
j_call: TRBJ2-7
clone_size: -
cdr3_nt: TGTGCCAGCAGCTTAGCCCCCGCGGACGGAGGAAACTACGAGCAGTACTTC
cdr3_aa: CASSLAPADGGNYEQYF

d_call: TRBD1
v_call: TRBV7-2
j_call: TRBJ1-6
clone_size: -
cdr3_nt: TGTGCCAGCAGCTCACCTGGAGCCGGGACAGTTAAATCACCCCTCCACTTT
cdr3_aa: CASSSPGAGTVKSPLHF

d_call: TRBD1
v_call: TRBV3-1/TRBV3-2
j_call: TRBJ1-1
clone_size: -
cdr3_nt: TGTGCCAGCAGTATAGACAGGGGGGCAAACACTGAAGCTTTCTTT
cdr3_aa: CASSIDRGANTEAFF

d_call: -
v_call: TRBV10-1
j_call: TRBJ1-6
clone_size: -
cdr3_nt: TGCGCCAGCAGTGTCCGGTCTAATTCACCCCTCCACTTT
cdr3_aa: CASSVRSNSPLHF

d_call: -
v_call: TRBV5-1
j_call: TRBJ2-3
clone_size: -
cdr3_nt: TGCGCCAGCAGCGGGGGCCGGCCCACAGGCACAGATACGCAGTATTTT
cdr3_aa: CASSGGRPTGTDTQYF

d_call: TRBD2
v_call: TRBV5-1
j_call: TRBJ2-3
clone_size: -
cdr3_nt: TGCGCCAGCAGCTTGGGAGCGGGACTTAGCACAGATACGCAGTATTTT
cdr3_aa: CASSLGAGLSTDTQYF

d_call: -
v_call: TRBV6-2/TRBV6-3
j_call: TRBJ2-2
clone_size: -
cdr3_nt: TGTGCCAGCAGTAACAGGGTTGTCGCCGGGGAGCTGTTTTTT
cdr3_aa: CASSNRVVAGELFF

d_call: -
v_call: TRBV5-6
j_call: TRBJ2-5
clone_size: -
cdr3_nt: TGTGCCAGCAGTCCCCGCCGGGACGCGGGGCGAGAGACCCAGTACTTC
cdr3_aa: CASSPRRDAGRETQYF

d_call: -
v_call: TRBV7-8
j_call: TRBJ1-5
clone_size: -
cdr3_nt: TGTGCCAGCAGCCCAACCGAGGGATATAGCAATCAGCCCCAGCATTTT
cdr3_aa: CASSPTEGYSNQPQHF

d_call: TRBD2
v_call: TRBV2
j_call: TRBJ2-5
clone_size: few
cdr3_nt: TGTGCCAGCAGTGGGACTAGCGGGAGGGAGACCCAGTACTTC
cdr3_aa: CASSGTSGRETQYF

d_call: -
v_call: TRBV15
j_call: TRBJ2-2
clone_size: -
cdr3_nt: TGTGCCACCAGCAGACCAGGCGGGGAGCTGTTTTTT
cdr3_aa: CATSRPGGELFF

d_call: -
v_call: TRBV19
j_call: TRBJ2-6
clone_size: -
cdr3_nt: TGTGCCAGTACCTTAGGCGGAACGCGACTACCTTCTGGGGCCAACGTCCTGACTTTC
cdr3_aa: CASTLGGTRLPSGANVLTF

d_call: TRBD2
v_call: TRBV19
j_call: TRBJ2-5
clone_size: -
cdr3_nt: TGTGCCAGTAGTACCCTAGCGGGCACCCAAGAGACCCAGTACTTC
cdr3_aa: CASSTLAGTQETQYF

d_call: -
v_call: TRBV29-1
j_call: TRBJ2-5
clone_size: -
cdr3_nt: TGCAGCGTTGTCCGCGGGTTTTTAGAGACCCAGTACTTC
cdr3_aa: CSVVRGFLETQYF

d_call: -
v_call: TRBV2
j_call: TRBJ1-1
clone_size: few
cdr3_nt: TGTGCCAGCAGCTCAGACAGGAACACTGAAGCTTTCTTT
cdr3_aa: CASSSDRNTEAFF

d_call: -
v_call: TRBV7-3
j_call: TRBJ1-5
clone_size: once
cdr3_nt: TGTGCCAGCAGCCCCGGGGTAAATCAGCCCCAGCATTTT
cdr3_aa: CASSPGVNQPQHF

d_call: TRBD2
v_call: TRBV5-1
j_call: TRBJ2-3
clone_size: -
cdr3_nt: TGCGCCAGCAGCCTCGAACTAGCGGGGGGATTGAGTAGCACAGATACGCAGTATTTT
cdr3_aa: CASSLELAGGLSSTDTQYF

d_call: TRBD1
v_call: TRBV5-4
j_call: TRBJ2-1
clone_size: -
cdr3_nt: TGTGCCAGCCGGATTACAGGGGCTCAATACAATGAGCAGTTCTTC
cdr3_aa: CASRITGAQYNEQFF

d_call: TRBD2
v_call: TRBV7-9
j_call: TRBJ2-7
clone_size: -
cdr3_nt: TGTGCCAGCAGCTATAGGGACTACCACGAGCAGTACTTC
cdr3_aa: CASSYRDYHEQYF

d_call: -
v_call: TRBV4-1
j_call: TRBJ2-3
clone_size: -
cdr3_nt: TGCGCCAGCAGCCAAGATACGGGTGGGAGAACTAGCACAGATACGCAGTATTTT
cdr3_aa: CASSQDTGGRTSTDTQYF

d_call: TRBD2
v_call: TRBV3-1/TRBV3-2
j_call: TRBJ2-3
clone_size: -
cdr3_nt: TGTGCCAGCAGCCAAGCGGGTAGCGGGGGTGTAGATACGCAGTATTTT
cdr3_aa: CASSQAGSGGVDTQYF

d_call: TRBD2
v_call: TRBV13
j_call: TRBJ2-7
clone_size: -
cdr3_nt: TGTGCCAGCAGCTCCCCGACTAGCGGGTTTGGGCAGTACTTC
cdr3_aa: CASSSPTSGFGQYF

d_call: -
v_call: TRBV5-1
j_call: TRBJ2-7
clone_size: -
cdr3_nt: -
cdr3_aa: CASSFGPGSPYEQYF

d_call: -
v_call: TRBV28
j_call: TRBJ2-2
clone_size: once
cdr3_nt: TGTGCCAGCAGTTTATTGACCGGGTTGGTCTCCGGGGAGCTGTTTTTT
cdr3_aa: CASSLLTGLVSGELFF

d_call: TRBD1
v_call: TRBV28
j_call: TRBJ1-2
clone_size: -
cdr3_nt: TGTGCCAGCGTAAAACAGGGGCACTATGGCTACACCTTC
cdr3_aa: CASVKQGHYGYTF

d_call: -
v_call: TRBV21-1
j_call: TRBJ2-5
clone_size: -
cdr3_nt: TGTGCCAGCAGCGTAGACAGGGGACAGACCCAGTACTTC
cdr3_aa: CASSVDRGQTQYF

d_call: TRBD1
v_call: TRBV9
j_call: TRBJ1-3
clone_size: few
cdr3_nt: TGTGCCAGCAGTGCCGGGACAGGTCCCATCTCTGGAAACACCATATATTTT
cdr3_aa: CASSAGTGPISGNTIYF

d_call: TRBD1
v_call: TRBV5-1
j_call: TRBJ1-4
clone_size: once
cdr3_nt: TGCGCCAGCAGCTCGGGACAGGGGTTGGATAAACTGTTTTTT
cdr3_aa: CASSSGQGLDKLFF

d_call: TRBD2
v_call: TRBV11-3
j_call: TRBJ2-5
clone_size: -
cdr3_nt: TGTGCCAGCAGCTTAGGCGGGACTAAAGAAGAGACCCAGTACTTC
cdr3_aa: CASSLGGTKEETQYF

d_call: -
v_call: TRBV2
j_call: TRBJ2-3
clone_size: once
cdr3_nt: TGTGCCAGCAGTGAAGGGGGCCCAAAAACGGATACGCAGTATTTT
cdr3_aa: CASSEGGPKTDTQYF

d_call: -
v_call: TRBV20-1
j_call: TRBJ2-4
clone_size: -
cdr3_nt: TGCAGTGCTAGTAAGGCGGGTCGGGCCAAAAACATTCAGTACTTC
cdr3_aa: CSASKAGRAKNIQYF

d_call: TRBD1
v_call: TRBV19
j_call: TRBJ1-2
clone_size: -
cdr3_nt: TGTGCCAGTAGGCCTCCACAGGGGCAGGGTTACGGCTACACCTTC
cdr3_aa: CASRPPQGQGYGYTF

d_call: TRBD2
v_call: TRBV5-1
j_call: TRBJ2-3
clone_size: once
cdr3_nt: TGCGCCAGCAGCTCGGGACTCGCGGGGGGTTCGCAGTATTTT
cdr3_aa: CASSSGLAGGSQYF

d_call: TRBD2
v_call: TRBV3-1/TRBV3-2
j_call: TRBJ2-2
clone_size: once
cdr3_nt: TGTGCCAGCAGCCAATCTAGCGGGGGGACCGGGGAGCTGTTTTTT
cdr3_aa: CASSQSSGGTGELFF

d_call: TRBD1
v_call: TRBV18
j_call: TRBJ1-2
clone_size: -
cdr3_nt: TGTGCCAGCTTGCAGGAGGGGGCGCGAGGCTACACCTTC
cdr3_aa: CASLQEGARGYTF

d_call: TRBD1
v_call: TRBV3-1/TRBV3-2
j_call: TRBJ2-1
clone_size: -
cdr3_nt: TGTGCCAGCAAGGGACAGGGGTGGGGTGAGCAGTTCTTC
cdr3_aa: CASKGQGWGEQFF

d_call: -
v_call: TRBV5-1
j_call: TRBJ1-2
clone_size: -
cdr3_nt: TGCGCCAGCAGCTTGGGGACTTCTAACTATGGCTACACCTTC
cdr3_aa: CASSLGTSNYGYTF

d_call: -
v_call: TRBV5-5
j_call: TRBJ2-4
clone_size: -
cdr3_nt: TGTGCCAGCAGCTTGGCCCTAGCCAAAAACATTCAGTACTTC
cdr3_aa: CASSLALAKNIQYF

d_call: -
v_call: TRBV29-1
j_call: TRBJ1-1
clone_size: -
cdr3_nt: TGCAGCGTTGTCCAGGCCCCAGGAGGAAACACTGAAGCTTTCTTT
cdr3_aa: CSVVQAPGGNTEAFF

d_call: TRBD1
v_call: TRBV3-1/TRBV3-2
j_call: TRBJ1-6
clone_size: -
cdr3_nt: TGTGCCAGCAGCCTCGGGACAGGGGGCTCACCCCTCCACTTT
cdr3_aa: CASSLGTGGSPLHF

d_call: -
v_call: TRBV9
j_call: TRBJ2-1
clone_size: few
cdr3_nt: TGTGCCAGCAGCGTCCGGGGGGCTGCAGCGGCCCGGTTTTTCGAGGAGCAGTTCTTC
cdr3_aa: CASSVRGAAAARFFEEQFF

d_call: -
v_call: TRBV5-4
j_call: TRBJ1-1
clone_size: -
cdr3_nt: TGTGCCAGCAGCGTTGACAGCCTTATGAACACTGAAGCTTTCTTT
cdr3_aa: CASSVDSLMNTEAFF

d_call: -
v_call: TRBV19
j_call: TRBJ1-6
clone_size: -
cdr3_nt: TGTGCCAGTAGTATAGGGCGGAAAAATTCACCCCTCCACTTT
cdr3_aa: CASSIGRKNSPLHF

d_call: TRBD1
v_call: TRBV10-1
j_call: TRBJ2-5
clone_size: -
cdr3_nt: TGCGCCAGCAGTGAGTCCGAGACAGGGGAAGAGACCCAGTACTTC
cdr3_aa: CASSESETGEETQYF

d_call: TRBD1
v_call: TRBV5-5
j_call: TRBJ1-5
clone_size: -
cdr3_nt: TGTGCCAGCAGCGCTACGACAGGGAGCAATCAGCCCCAGCATTTT
cdr3_aa: CASSATTGSNQPQHF

d_call: -
v_call: TRBV7-3
j_call: TRBJ1-4
clone_size: -
cdr3_nt: TGTGCCAGCAGCCCCGAGGGCAGCTCTAATGAAAAACTGTTTTTT
cdr3_aa: CASSPEGSSNEKLFF

d_call: -
v_call: TRBV2
j_call: TRBJ1-2
clone_size: once
cdr3_nt: TGTGCCAGCTCCCCTGGGGCAGGTATCTATGGCTACACCTTC
cdr3_aa: CASSPGAGIYGYTF

d_call: -
v_call: TRBV7-3
j_call: TRBJ1-1
clone_size: -
cdr3_nt: TGTGCCAGCAGCTTGGACAGCCTAACTGAAGCTTTCTTT
cdr3_aa: CASSLDSLTEAFF

d_call: -
v_call: TRBV9
j_call: TRBJ1-2
clone_size: -
cdr3_nt: TGTGCCAGCAGCGTAGGATCCCTACAGGGAGGCTACACCTTC
cdr3_aa: CASSVGSLQGGYTF

d_call: TRBD2
v_call: TRBV5-1
j_call: TRBJ2-7
clone_size: -
cdr3_nt: TGCGCCAGCAGCTTGTGGGCTAGCGGGGGGGCACAGTCCTACGAGCAGTACTTC
cdr3_aa: CASSLWASGGAQSYEQYF

d_call: -
v_call: TRBV2
j_call: TRBJ1-6
clone_size: -
cdr3_nt: TGTGCCAGCAGTCTGAGCGGCACTTCGACCCTCCACTTT
cdr3_aa: CASSLSGTSTLHF

d_call: TRBD1
v_call: TRBV24-1
j_call: TRBJ2-5
clone_size: -
cdr3_nt: TGTGCCACCAGCGAGGGACAGGGACGGGAGACCCAGTACTTC
cdr3_aa: CATSEGQGRETQYF

d_call: TRBD1
v_call: TRBV18
j_call: TRBJ2-1
clone_size: -
cdr3_nt: TGTGCCAGCTCACCACAGGGACAGGCCGACTGGGGGGAGCAGTTCTTC
cdr3_aa: CASSPQGQADWGEQFF

d_call: TRBD1
v_call: TRBV18
j_call: TRBJ2-2
clone_size: once
cdr3_nt: TGTGCCAGCTCGCGGACAGGGGAAACCGGGGAGCTGTTTTTT
cdr3_aa: CASSRTGETGELFF

d_call: TRBD1
v_call: TRBV7-9
j_call: TRBJ1-1
clone_size: -
cdr3_nt: TGTGCCGCAGGGGGCGGAATGAACACTGAAGCTTTCTTT
cdr3_aa: CAAGGGMNTEAFF

d_call: -
v_call: TRBV5-6
j_call: TRBJ1-5
clone_size: -
cdr3_nt: TGTGCCAGCAGCTTACTAGAGGGCCGGGGCAATCAGCCCCAGCATTTT
cdr3_aa: CASSLLEGRGNQPQHF